This T cell receptor beta chain was retrieved from a study of a mutant IDH1 vaccine in newly diagnosed glioma. Study overall: Initiation of the vaccine course occurred 4-6 weeks after radiotherapy alone, or alongside temozolomide cycles. Mean patient age was about 40 years; about 60% were male and approximately 40% female.

Clones were read by immunoSEQ multiplex PCR, and TCRdb kept only the in-frame ones, dropping some. The data contain about 34,000 clones, around nine tenths of them seen just once; the ten biggest clones take up 9.5% to 15%. A word on this clone: The antigen is undetermined.

As to time point: week 47, end of study. Each dose of the vaccine consisted of 300 ug of mutant IDH1 20-mer peptide, with topical imiquimod. The CDR3 has 14 residues. From germline, CDR1 is MNHGY and CDR2 SAAAGT. After removal of 6 bases from V and 7 bases from J, the junction contained 9 bases not matched to a gene. The receptor comes from a woman aged 30 to 39 with glioma. The material was PBMCs, obtained from a glioma patient whose treatment included an IDH1 peptide vaccine. The rearrangement joins TRBV6-8 to TRBJ1-2, with TRBD1 matching over 9 bases. CDR3 sequence: CASRPSTGGPGYTF. In DNA, the CDR3 is TGTGCCAGCAGGCCATCAACAGGGGGCCCTGGCTACACCTTC.